Below are 13 T cell receptor beta chains sequenced from a single sample in a study of cytomegalovirus exposure and HLA in healthy donors. PCR employed 60 Vbeta and 13 Jbeta primers. Measured with immunoSEQ multiplex PCR; TCRdb has only the in-frame clones, and not every one. The sample has some 110,000 clones; approximately 69% are singletons. Specimen: PBMCs. The receptors were sampled from a woman between 45 and 60 years old in good health and CMV-seropositive.

The chain carries TRBV7-2 and TRBJ2-7; TRBD1 might be the D (5 bases). In germline, CDR1 is SGHTA, CDR2 FQGNSA. Trimming left V 1 base short and J 1 base short, with 14 bases between. The CDR3 has 16 residues. CDR3 DNA: TGTGCCAGCAGCTTAGGGAACCCCAGGGTTTCCTACGAGCAGTACTTC. Protein: CASSLGNPRVSYEQYF.

This chain joins TRBV30 and TRBJ1-5; TRBD1 agrees at 10 bases. Germline CDR1 is GTSNPN and CDR2 is SVGIG (reference sequence). V lost 0 bases and J lost 3; bases outside the gene matches: 11. The CDR3 sequence is 18 residues long. The CDR3 DNA sequence: TGTGCCTGGAGTGTACGGACAGGGGGTGTAGGCACCAATCAGCCCCAGCATTTT. Amino acid sequence: CAWSVRTGGVGTNQPQHF.

This rearrangement joins TRBV11-2 to TRBJ2-3, with a tentative D call TRBD2 (7 bases). Germline CDR1 SGHAT, CDR2 FQNNGV. Trimming cost V 8 bases and J 7 bases, with 25 bases left between them. The CDR3 is 16 residues long. The CDR3 sequence: CASGDRGGDDINTQYF. CDR3 nucleotides: TGTGCCAGCGGGGATAGGGGGGGCGATGATATAAATACGCAGTATTTT. Filled out from reference TRBV11-2 and TRBJ2-3, the complete variable domain reads EAGVAQSPRYKIIEKRQSVAFWCNPISGHATLYWYQQILGQGPKLLIQFQNNGVVDDSQLPKDRFSAERLKGVDSTLKIQPAKLEDSAVYLCASGDRGGDDINTQYFGPGTRLTVL.

As DNA, the CDR3 is TGTGCCAGCAGCTGGACTAGCGGGGACCCAGATACGCAGTATTTT. This encodes CASSWTSGDPDTQYF. The chain links TRBV7-2 to TRBJ2-3; 12 bases map to TRBD2. Germline CDR1 is SGHTA and CDR2 is FQGNSA. The CDR3 is 15 residues long. Trimming took 4 bases from V and 4 from J; bases not matched to a gene: 3. The complete variable domain, with remaining parts taken from reference TRBV7-2 and TRBJ2-3, reads GAGVSQSPSNKVTEKGKDVELRCDPISGHTALYWYRQSLGQGLEFLIYFQGNSAPDKSGLPSDRFSAERTGGSVSTLTIQRTQQEDSAVYLCASSWTSGDPDTQYFGPGTRLTVL.

Concerning this clone itself: Germline and junction disagree at one end, which may indicate a read error. This chain uses TRBV7-9 with TRBJ1-1, with D possibly TRBD1 on 5 matching bases. Germline V gene sequence: CDR1 SEHNR, CDR2 FQNEAQ (reference sequence). The CDR3 length is 14 residues. The CDR3 nucleotides read TGTGCCAGCAGCTTAGATTACAGGTACACTGAAGCTTCCTTT. Its protein is CASSLDYRYTEASF.

J is TRBJ1-1 and V is TRBV27; D is possibly TRBD1 (5 bases). This CDR3 region has 19 residues. The germline CDR1 and CDR2 sequences are MNHEY and SMNVEV (reference sequence). V was cut by 6 bases and J by 4 bases, with 30 bases left in between. The CDR3 spells CASRVLTGQGIGKGTEAFF. The CDR3 DNA sequence: TGTGCCAGCAGGGTCCTCACCGGGCAGGGTATCGGAAAAGGCACTGAAGCTTTCTTT.

The chain is built from TRBV28 and TRBJ1-3, with 7 positions matching TRBD1. The CDR3 contains 14 residues. Germline values: CDR1 MDHEN, CDR2 SYDVKM. V dropped 10 bases and J dropped 0; count of bases not matched to a gene: 6. This CDR3 reads CATRWTGSGNTIYF. In nucleotides, the CDR3 is TGTGCCACTAGGTGGACAGGCTCTGGAAACACCATATATTTT. Full variable domain (outside the CDR3, taken from reference TRBV28 and TRBJ1-3): DVKVTQSSRYLVKRTGEKVFLECVQDMDHENMFWYRQDPGLGLRLIYFSYDVKMKEKGDIPEGYSVSREKKERFSLILESASTNQTSMYLCATRWTGSGNTIYFGEGSWLTVV.

The gene calls are TRBV19 and TRBJ1-2; D not certain. Germline CDR1 reads LNHDA; CDR2 reads SQIVND (reference sequence). Trimming took 5 bases from V and 5 from J, leaving 18 bases between them. This CDR3 has 15 amino acids. CDR3 nucleotides: TGTGCCAGTAGTCCCAGTAAGGGAGAACTATATGGCTACACCTTC. Translating gives CASSPSKGELYGYTF.

The chain has TRBV7-9 and TRBJ1-3; 8 bases are a match to TRBD1. The germline CDR1 and CDR2 sequences are SEHNR and FQNEAQ (reference sequence). V lost 5 bases, J lost 1 base, and 1 base stayed unmatched. This CDR3 has 14 amino acids. CDR3 nucleotide sequence: TGTGCCAGCAGCCAGGGGGCTTCTGGAAACACCATATATTTT. Amino acid sequence: CASSQGASGNTIYF.

Concerning this clone: This same CDR3 is encoded by further DNA sequences in the sample. This chain joins TRBV29-1 and TRBJ1-1; D is possibly TRBD1 (5 bases). The V gene lost 3 bases and the J gene lost 4 bases, with 9 bases spanning the gap. Germline V CDR1 and CDR2: SQVTM, ANQGSEA. The CDR3 has 12 residues. CDR3 bases: TGCAGCGTTGATCAGGGTTCCACTGAAGCTTTCTTT. Its translation is CSVDQGSTEAFF.

This clone was counted only a few times. The rearrangement links TRBV4-1 to TRBJ1-1; 7 nucleotides match TRBD1. CDR1 is MGHRA and CDR2 is YSYEKL in the germline V gene. The CDR3 contains 12 residues. Germline trimming cut 4 bases from V and 7 bases from J; bases unmatched to any gene: 3. DNA for the CDR3: TGCGCCAGCAGCCGCCGACAGGGTGAAGCTTTCTTT. This codes for CASSRRQGEAFF.

This chain connects TRBV5-1 to TRBJ2-5; no definite D call. The end of the DNA aligns better with TRBJ2-7, so the J call may be wrong. Germline CDR1 is SGHRS and CDR2 is YFSETQ. The CDR3 covers 14 residues. CDR3: CASSYGPEAYEQYF. CDR3 DNA sequence: TGCGCCAGCAGCTATGGCCCCGAGGCCTACGAGCAGTACTTC.

This clone was recorded a few times. This rearrangement joins TRBV4-3 to TRBJ2-7, with TRBD1 matching 8 bases. Trimming took 0 bases from V and 7 from J; bases not matched to a gene: 2. The CDR3 is made up of 13 amino acids. The germline CDR1 and CDR2 sequences are LGHNA and YSLEER. The DNA of the CDR3 is TGCGCCAGCAGCCAAGATCGACAGGGGGAGCAGTACTTC. This translates into CASSQDRQGEQYF.